These 6 T cell receptor beta chains were sequenced from one sample in a study of cytomegalovirus exposure and HLA in healthy donors. The PCR used 60 Vbeta and 13 Jbeta primers. Here immunoSEQ multiplex PCR was the method, and the copy in TCRdb shows in-frame clones only, minus some. The sample carries about 200,000 clones, approximately 80% recorded once. The sample taken for sequencing was PBMCs. The receptors stem from a man between 25 and 39 years old in good health and CMV-seronegative.

The sample holds one count of this clone. The rearrangement links TRBV7-6 to TRBJ2-3, with D perhaps TRBD2 (6 bases). Trimming removed 0 bases from V and 7 bases from J, with 14 bases in between. CDR3 size: 15 residues. CDR1 is SGHVS, CDR2 FNYEAQ, per germline. This CDR3 reads CASSLARDSGHTQYF. The CDR3 coding sequence is TGTGCCAGCAGCTTAGCACGGGACTCGGGCCATACGCAGTATTTT.

This chain links TRBV5-4 with TRBJ2-7; no firm D call. V dropped 0 bases and J dropped 5 bases, with 3 bases sitting between them. This CDR3 is 11 amino acids long. CDR1 is SGHNT and CDR2 is YYREEE in the germline V gene (reference sequence). This chain's CDR3 is CASSLGHEQYF. In DNA, the CDR3 is TGTGCCAGCAGCTTGGGGCACGAGCAGTACTTC.

This chain joins TRBV19 and TRBJ2-7; the match to TRBD1 covers 8 bases. The CDR3 length is 17 residues. The junction had 17 bases not matched to a gene; V was cut back by 5 bases and J by 5 bases. From germline, CDR1 is LNHDA and CDR2 SQIVND (reference sequence). This CDR3 reads CASSRSATGVWVDEQYF. The CDR3 DNA reads TGTGCCAGTAGTCGTTCGGCGACAGGGGTCTGGGTGGACGAGCAGTACTTC.

The chain uses TRBV6-6 and TRBJ1-2, with TRBD1 as a possible D gene (5 bases). Trimming shortened V by 0 bases and J by 8 bases, and 10 bases separated the two germline ends. Germline loops: CDR1 MNHNY, CDR2 SVGAGI (reference sequence). This CDR3 has 13 amino acids. The CDR3 is CASSYSTAGGYTF. The CDR3 DNA sequence: TGTGCCAGCAGTTACTCGACAGCGGGGGGCTACACCTTC.

This clone has just one count. The chain links TRBV18 to TRBJ2-7; weak D call: TRBD2 (6 bases). Trimming removed 4 bases at V and 7 bases at J, with 14 bases between. Germline V lookup: CDR1 KGHSH, CDR2 LQKENI. This CDR3 comprises 13 residues. CDR3 DNA sequence: TGTGCCAGCTCACAAGGGGTGCGGGGAGAGCAGTACTTC. Its translation is CASSQGVRGEQYF.

This chain connects TRBV5-1 to TRBJ2-5; perhaps TRBD2 as D (6 bases). Germline CDR1 reads SGHRS; CDR2 reads YFSETQ. V was cut by 0 bases and J by 5 bases, with 11 bases left in between. The CDR3 has 14 residues. CDR3: CASSLERRGETQYF. The CDR3 bases are TGCGCCAGCAGCTTGGAGCGCCGGGGGGAGACCCAGTACTTC.